Below are 4 T cell receptor beta chains sequenced from a single sample in a study of regulatory T cells in long-lasting Graves disease. The authors built TCR beta libraries using iRepertoire HTBI primers and Arm-PCR of CDR3 regions. One entry per CDR3 protein, called by TCRdb with MiXCR from the multiplex PCR reads. This sample has 250,000 or so distinct CDR3 sequences; 18% occur once, and the top ten carry 12% to 15%. Time point: newly diagnosed GD, antithyroid drugs for less than 3 months. Extracted PBMC RNA gave rise to the TCR library. These same data were also listed under a study on T cells in Graves' hyperthyroidism and ophthalmopathy.

The sequences come from peripheral blood mononuclear cells (PBMCs), collected at new diagnosis, from a patient treated with antithyroid drugs. The source is a woman aged 30 to 39 with Graves disease.

There are many counts of this clonotype. The chain is built from TRBV7-8 and TRBJ1-1; 7 bases map to TRBD1. Germline-derived CDR1 and CDR2 are SGHVS and FQNEAQ. The ends lost 0 bases at V and 5 bases at J; junction bases unmatched: 9. The CDR3 length is 16 residues. CDR3 region: CASSLALRQGRTEAFF. The CDR3 nucleotides are TGTGCCAGCAGCTTAGCTTTGAGACAGGGACGTACTGAAGCTTTCTTT. The variable domain in full, with the rest retrieved from reference TRBV7-8 and TRBJ1-1, is GAGVSQSPRYKVAKRGQDVALRCDPISGHVSLFWYQQALGQGPEFLTYFQNEAQLDKSGLPSDRFFAERPEGSVSTLKIQRTQQEDSAVYLCASSLALRQGRTEAFFGQGTRLTVV.

This clonotype was seen many times. The chain has TRBV7-9 and TRBJ2-1; 8 nucleotides match TRBD1. Germline V gene lookup returns CDR1 SEHNR and CDR2 FQNEAQ (reference sequence). The CDR3 consists of 16 residues. The V and J ends lost 1 base and 7 bases, in that order; junction bases with no gene match: 9. For the CDR3, the DNA is TGTGCCAGCAGCTTAGACCCAGGGGGCTTATCAAATGAGCAGTTCTTC. Translation: CASSLDPGGLSNEQFF.

V is TRBV3-1 and J is TRBJ1-1; a weak D match, TRBD1 (5 bases). The CDR3 has 13 residues. Per the germline V gene, CDR1 is LGHDT and CDR2 is YNNKEL (reference sequence). Trimming pared 6 bases from V and 4 bases from J, leaving 12 bases between. CDR3 coding DNA: TGTGCCAGCAGTCACGGCAGGGCCACTGAAGCTTTCTTT. The encoded protein is CASSHGRATEAFF.

About this clonotype itself: Given the absence of the conserved phenylalanine or tryptophan at the CDR3 end, a read error is likely. The V call is TRBV5-5, the J call TRBJ2-7; weak D call: TRBD1 (5 bases). The CDR3 loop spans 14 amino acids. Germline loops: CDR1 SGHKS, CDR2 YYEKEE (reference sequence). The V end lost 6 bases, the J end lost 3 bases, and 16 bases lay between the germline ends. CDR3 loop: CASTMTASFYEQYS. CDR3 nucleotides: TGTGCCAGCACGATGACAGCCAGCTTCTACGAGCAGTACTCC.